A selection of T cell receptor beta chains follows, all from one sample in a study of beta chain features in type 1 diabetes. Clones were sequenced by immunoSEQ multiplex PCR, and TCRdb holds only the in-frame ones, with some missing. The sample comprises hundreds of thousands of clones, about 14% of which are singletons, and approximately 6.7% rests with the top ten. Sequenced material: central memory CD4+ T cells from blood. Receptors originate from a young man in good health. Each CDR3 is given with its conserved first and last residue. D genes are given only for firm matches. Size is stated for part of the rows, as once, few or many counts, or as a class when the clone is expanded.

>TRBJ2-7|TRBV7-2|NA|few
TGTGCCAGCGGCCTCGGGCGGGGTTCCTACGAGCAGTACTTC
CASGLGRGSYEQYF
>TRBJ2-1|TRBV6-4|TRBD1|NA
TGTGCCAGCAGTTCACTCCTGGACAGGCCCTCCTACAATGAGCAGTTCTTC
CASSSLLDRPSYNEQFF
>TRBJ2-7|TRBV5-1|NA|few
TGCGCCAGCAGCTTGGCAGAAGGGGCCCCATCACAACGGGGGTACGAGCAGTACTTC
CASSLAEGAPSQRGYEQYF
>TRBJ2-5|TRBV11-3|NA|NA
TGTGCCAGCAGCTTAGTGGGAACCCAAGAGACCCAGTACTTC
CASSLVGTQETQYF
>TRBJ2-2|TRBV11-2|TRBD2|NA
TGTGCCAGCAGCCCTCAACTAGCGGGAAAAACCGGGGAGCTGTTTTTT
CASSPQLAGKTGELFF
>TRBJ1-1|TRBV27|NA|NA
TGTGCCAGCAGTCCCACAGGGTTGAACACTGAAGCTTTCTTT
CASSPTGLNTEAFF
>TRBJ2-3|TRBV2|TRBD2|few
TGTGCCAGCAGTGGGACTAGCGGGGGTACAGATACGCAGTATTTT
CASSGTSGGTDTQYF
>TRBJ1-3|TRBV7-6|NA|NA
TGTGCCAGCAGCTTAGGGGGACAAAGCTCTGGAAACACCATATATTTT
CASSLGGQSSGNTIYF
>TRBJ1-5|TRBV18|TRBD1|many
TGTGCCAGCTCACCATCCGGACAGGGGGCCTTACAGCATTTT
CASSPSGQGALQHF
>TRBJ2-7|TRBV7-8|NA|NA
TGTGCCAGCAGCTTAACCGGCTACGAGCAGTACTTC
CASSLTGYEQYF
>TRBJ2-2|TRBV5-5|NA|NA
TGTGCCAGCAGCGGAGGGACAGTTACCGGGGAGCTGTTTTTT
CASSGGTVTGELFF
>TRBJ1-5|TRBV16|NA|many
TGTGCCAGCAGCCAAGCTCGGACAGGCAATCAGCCCCAGCATTTT
CASSQARTGNQPQHF
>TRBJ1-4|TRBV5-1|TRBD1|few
TGCGCCAGCAGCTTGGGACAGGGGGCAGAAAAACTGTTTTTT
CASSLGQGAEKLFF
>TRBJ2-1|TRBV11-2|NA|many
TGTGCCAGCAGCTTGATTGGACAGAATGAGCAGTTCTTC
CASSLIGQNEQFF
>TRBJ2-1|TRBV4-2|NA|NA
TGTGCCAGCAGCCAGGTCCATTCCTCAAGCTCCTACAATGAGCAGTTCTTC
CASSQVHSSSSYNEQFF
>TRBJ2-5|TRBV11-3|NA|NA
TGTGCCAGCAGCTACGGGACTGCGGGGACCCAGTACTTC
CASSYGTAGTQYF
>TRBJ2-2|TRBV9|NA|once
TGTGCCAGCAGCGTAGTCCAGGACACCGGGGAGCTGTTTTTT
CASSVVQDTGELFF
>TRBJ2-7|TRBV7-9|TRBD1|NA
TGTGCCAGCAGCCCGACAGGGTCTAACGAGCAGTACTTC
CASSPTGSNEQYF
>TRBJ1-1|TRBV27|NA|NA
TGTGCCAGCAGACTCAGGAGAACGCCGAACACTGAAGCTTTCTTT
CASRLRRTPNTEAFF
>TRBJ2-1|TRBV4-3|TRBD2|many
TGCGCCAGCAGCCAAGAGGGCGGCGGGGAGGGCCACCTGAATGAGCAGTTCTTC
CASSQEGGGEGHLNEQFF
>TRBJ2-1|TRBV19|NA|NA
TGTGCCAGTAGTATCGGAGGAAACAATGAGCAGTTCTTC
CASSIGGNNEQFF
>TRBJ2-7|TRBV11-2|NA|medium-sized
TGTGCCAGCAGCTCGTCAGGGTCCGAGCAGTACTTC
CASSSSGSEQYF
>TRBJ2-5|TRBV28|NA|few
TGTGCCAGCCGCGATGGACTCCCGCCATTGACCCAGTACTTC
CASRDGLPPLTQYF
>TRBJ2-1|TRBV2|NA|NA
TGTGCCAGCTCTACGGAGGCCTCCTACAATGAGCAGTTCTTC
CASSTEASYNEQFF
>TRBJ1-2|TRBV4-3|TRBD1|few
TGCGCCAGCAGCCAAGTCCCCGGGACAGGATTAGGCTACACCTTC
CASSQVPGTGLGYTF
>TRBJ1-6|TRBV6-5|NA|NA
TGTGCCAGCAGTTCCAGACTAGGGGCTAATTCACCCCTCCACTTT
CASSSRLGANSPLHF
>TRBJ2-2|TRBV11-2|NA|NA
TGTGCCAGCAGCTTAGAGTCCCCCGGGGAGCTGTTTTTT
CASSLESPGELFF
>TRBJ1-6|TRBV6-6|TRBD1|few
TGTGCCAGCAGTTACTTGCAGGGGGCGTCACCCCTCCACTTT
CASSYLQGASPLHF
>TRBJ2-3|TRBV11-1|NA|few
TGTGCCAGCAGCTTAGGAGGGTCAGATACGCAGTATTTT
CASSLGGSDTQYF
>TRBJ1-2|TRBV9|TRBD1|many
TGTGCCAGCAGCGTAGTTGGGACAGCTAACTATGGCTACACCTTC
CASSVVGTANYGYTF
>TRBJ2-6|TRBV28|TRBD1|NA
TGTGCCAGCAGTGGGGGACAGGGGGCTACTGGGGCCAACGTCCTGACTTTC
CASSGGQGATGANVLTF
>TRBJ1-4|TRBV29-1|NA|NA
TGCAGCGTTGCGGTGGTGGCGGGACTCAATGAAAAACTGTTTTTT
CSVAVVAGLNEKLFF
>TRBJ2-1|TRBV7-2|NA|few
TGTGCCAGCAGCTTAGGGAAGAGAGCTCTCCGCAATGAGCAGTTCTTC
CASSLGKRALRNEQFF
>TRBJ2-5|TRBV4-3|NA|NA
TGCGCCAGCAGCCAAGATTTGGGTAGTATAGAGACCCAGTACTTC
CASSQDLGSIETQYF
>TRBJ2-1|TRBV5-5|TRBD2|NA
TGCGCCAGCAGCCGCGGGACTAGCTCCAATGAGCAGTTCTTC
CASSRGTSSNEQFF
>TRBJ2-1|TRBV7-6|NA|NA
TGTGCCAGCAGCTTTGGGGGCCCTGGGAATGAGCAGTTCTTC
CASSFGGPGNEQFF
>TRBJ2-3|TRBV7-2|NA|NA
TGTGCCAGCAGCCCCTTTGCGGATACGCAGTATTTT
CASSPFADTQYF
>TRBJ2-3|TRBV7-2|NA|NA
TGTGCCAGCAGCTCATGGCGACTCACCACAGATACGCAGTATTTT
CASSSWRLTTDTQYF
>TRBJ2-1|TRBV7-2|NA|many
TGTGCCAGCAGCTCGGCAATTGAGCAGTTCTTC
CASSSAIEQFF
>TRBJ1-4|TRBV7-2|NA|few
TGTGCCAGCAGCTTTCGATCAGGCGGGGCTAATGAAAAACTGTTTTTT
CASSFRSGGANEKLFF
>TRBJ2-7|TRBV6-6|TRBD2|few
TGTGCCACCAAACTAGCGGGGGGCCTGGACGAGCAGTACTTC
CATKLAGGLDEQYF
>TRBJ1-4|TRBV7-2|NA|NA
TGTGCCAGCAGCCCCCGTAGTGCCGCAACTAATGAAAAACTGTTTTTT
CASSPRSAATNEKLFF
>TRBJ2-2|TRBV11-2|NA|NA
TGTGCCAGCGGGGGACGGCCGAACACCGGGGAGCTGTTTTTT
CASGGRPNTGELFF
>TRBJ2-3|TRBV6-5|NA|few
TGTGCCAGCAGTTTGCTAGCGGATACGCAGTATTTT
CASSLLADTQYF
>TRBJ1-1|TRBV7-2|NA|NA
TGTGCCAGCAGCTTTAGGACGACCACTAACACTGAAGCTTTCTTT
CASSFRTTTNTEAFF
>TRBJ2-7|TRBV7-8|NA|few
TGTGCCAGCAGCACATCGCCGGGAGTTGAGCAGTACTTC
CASSTSPGVEQYF
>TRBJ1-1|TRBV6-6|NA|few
TGTGCCAGCACCCCAGGGACGGTTGAAGCTTTCTTT
CASTPGTVEAFF
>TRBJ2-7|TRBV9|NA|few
TGTGCCAGCAGCCTCGACCACTCCTCCTACGAGCAGTACTTC
CASSLDHSSYEQYF